The sequence of this TCR beta chain was determined in a study of cytomegalovirus exposure and HLA in healthy donors. Study at large: Earlier sequencing of about 179 million T cells yielded approximately 100 million unique TCR beta sequences.

Vbeta (60) and Jbeta (13) primers were used in the PCR. Data came from immunoSEQ multiplex PCR; TCRdb stores just in-frame clones and leaves some out. The data show about 200,000 clones, 65% to 85% seen once. Trimming left V 5 bases short and J 5 bases short, with 15 bases between. CDR3 length: 14 amino acids. Germline CDR1 is SGHTA and CDR2 is FQGNSA. This chain connects TRBV7-2 to TRBJ2-5; D is possibly TRBD2 (5 bases). The sequencing sample was made of PBMCs. This TCR came from a middle-aged man in good health and CMV-seropositive. CDR3 amino acids: CASSLTGVGETQYF. CDR3 in DNA: TGTGCCAGCAGCCTAACCGGGGTTGGGGAGACCCAGTACTTC.